The source of this T cell receptor beta chain is a study of CD8 T cells in Susac syndrome. The multiple sclerosis controls comprised treatment-naive patients whose relapsing-remitting disease was stable or active. CDR1 DFQATT and CDR2 SNEGSKA come from the germline V gene (reference sequence). The CDR3 consists of 13 residues. Trimming took off 5 bases at V and 5 bases at J, with 13 bases between the two ends. The RNA input was about 0.5 to 1 ug, and it was reverse transcribed with random hexamers. An immunoSEQ multiplex PCR amplified TCR beta CDR3 over 54 Vbeta and 13 Jbeta. TCRdb passed the immunoSEQ multiplex PCR reads through MiXCR, listing each CDR3 protein once. Of approximately 170,000 distinct CDR3 sequences in the sample, roughly 95% were seen once.

The V gene is TRBV20-1, the J gene TRBJ2-4, with a tentative D call TRBD2 (5 bases). Sequencing was carried out using CD4+ T cells from PBMCs. This clonotype was obtained from a human donor with multiple sclerosis. CDR3 DNA: TGCAGTGCTTCGAGCGGTATTCAAAACATTCAGTACTTC. Encoded protein: CSASSGIQNIQYF.